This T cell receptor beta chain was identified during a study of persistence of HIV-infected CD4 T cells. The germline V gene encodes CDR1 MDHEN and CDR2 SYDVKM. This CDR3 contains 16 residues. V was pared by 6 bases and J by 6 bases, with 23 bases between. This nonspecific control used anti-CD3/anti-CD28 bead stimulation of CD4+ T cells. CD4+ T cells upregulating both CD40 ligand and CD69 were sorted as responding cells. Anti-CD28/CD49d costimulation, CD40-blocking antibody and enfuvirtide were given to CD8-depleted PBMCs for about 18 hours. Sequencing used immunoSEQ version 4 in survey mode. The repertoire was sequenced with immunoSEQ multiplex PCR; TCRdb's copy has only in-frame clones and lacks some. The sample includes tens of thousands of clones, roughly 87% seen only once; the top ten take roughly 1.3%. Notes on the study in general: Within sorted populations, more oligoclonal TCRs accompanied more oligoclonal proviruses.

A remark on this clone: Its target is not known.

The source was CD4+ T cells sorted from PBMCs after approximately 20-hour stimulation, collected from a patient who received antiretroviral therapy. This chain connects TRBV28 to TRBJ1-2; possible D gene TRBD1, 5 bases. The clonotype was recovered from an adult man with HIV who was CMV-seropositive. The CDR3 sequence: CASSPGGETEIHGYTF. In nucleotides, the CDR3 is TGTGCCAGCAGCCCTGGGGGGGAAACGGAAATCCATGGCTACACCTTC.